This T cell receptor (beta chain) was observed in a study of OX40 agonist ivuxolimab in advanced cancers. For the study at large: Three individuals attained partial responses, comprising one hepatocellular carcinoma case and two cutaneous melanoma cases.

The method was immunoSEQ multiplex PCR; TCRdb's version includes in-frame clones alone and lacks a portion of them. The sample shows some 97,000 clones, 90% of them seen only once. Excluded were patients having autoimmune disease history or systemic immunosuppression. CDR3 size: 16 residues. The germline CDR1 and CDR2 sequences are ENHRY and SYGVKD. With V trimmed by 6 bases and J by 1 base, 7 bases remained unmatched. The sequenced sample was CD4+ or CD8+ T cells sorted from blood, obtained in a trial of the OX40 agonist ivuxolimab. This sequence originates from an adult with an advanced solid tumor such as melanoma, head and neck, liver or kidney cancer. This sequence joins TRBV10-3 and TRBJ2-2; 8 nucleotides line up with TRBD1. The CDR3 spells CAISYTGTGNTGELFF. The DNA of the CDR3 is TGTGCCATCAGCTACACCGGGACAGGGAACACCGGGGAGCTGTTTTTT.